Below, 7 T cell receptor beta chains from the same sample are listed, as sequenced in a study of response to subunit inactivated influenza vaccine (dated by TCRdb to 2016 to 2018). The library was produced with RT-PCR. The run used an Illumina HiSeq 2500. In-frame beta chains were kept once TCRdb had trimmed the public reads at Q25 with fastp and called clones with MiXCR. CDR3 protein sequences are deduplicated, and each keeps its most common genes and DNA. Recorded for this sample are roughly 290,000 distinct CDR3 sequences; around a fifth of them occurred a single time. The ten largest account for around 9.6% of the sample. The material was PBMCs from blood, obtained around 22 months after vaccination. The receptor source for this set is a man in his fifties or sixties who received an inactivated influenza vaccine. Donor details come from another sample of the same person, matched by shared clones.

This clonotype was picked up a small number of times. The chain employs TRBV7-2 and TRBJ1-6, with a weak D call TRBD1 (5 bases). V was shortened by 0 bases and J by 6 bases, with 9 bases between the two germline ends. Germline CDR1 reads SGHTA; CDR2 reads FQGNSA. The CDR3 contains 15 residues. DNA for the CDR3: TGTGCCAGCAGCTTAGCGCAGGGCCTTAATTCACCCCTCCACTTT. Amino acid sequence: CASSLAQGLNSPLHF.

This clonotype was detected a few times. V usage is TRBV7-9 and J usage is TRBJ1-5; D uncertain. Germline loops: CDR1 SEHNR, CDR2 FQNEAQ (reference sequence). This CDR3 has 13 amino acids. Trimming cost V 11 bases and J 7 bases, with 18 bases left between them. The CDR3: CAPRTQVVQPQHF. CDR3 DNA sequence: TGTGCCCCCAGGACCCAGGTAGTACAGCCCCAGCATTTT.

This clonotype appeared a few times. This chain joins TRBV6-6 and TRBJ1-2, with D tentatively TRBD1 (6 bases). The CDR3 is 14 residues long. V shed 0 bases and J shed 4 bases, with 9 bases lying between them. CDR1 is MNHNY and CDR2 is SVGAGI in the germline V gene (reference sequence). The CDR3 region is CASSYSPGAYGYTF. The CDR3 bases are TGTGCCAGCAGTTACTCGCCAGGGGCCTATGGCTACACCTTC.

DNA of the CDR3: TGTGCCAGCAGCTTATCTGCTAGCGGCTCCTACAATGAGCAGTTCTTC. Translated: CASSLSASGSYNEQFF. The chain links TRBV7-2 to TRBJ2-1, with TRBD2 matching over 7 bases. The CDR3 has 16 amino acids. Germline-derived CDR1 and CDR2 are SGHTA and FQGNSA. V was clipped by 2 bases and J by 0 bases; unmatched bases: 4.

The chain's CDR3 is CASSQVPGHPKTGELFF. CDR3 sequence (DNA): TGTGCCAGCAGCCAAGTACCGGGACACCCAAAAACCGGGGAGCTGTTTTTT. The chain is built from TRBV3-1 and TRBJ2-2; D perhaps matches TRBD1 (6 bases). The CDR3 is 17 residues long. Trimming stripped 1 base from V and 5 bases from J, with 17 bases between. Germline CDR1 reads LGHDT; CDR2 reads YNNKEL (reference sequence).

The V gene is TRBV28, the J gene TRBJ1-1; 9 nucleotides align to TRBD1. The germline V gene has CDR1 MDHEN and CDR2 SYDVKM. The CDR3 is made up of 16 amino acids. Unmatched junction bases numbered 9, after V lost 5 bases and J lost 2 bases. The CDR3 loop is CASSAGTGNTNTEAFF. Written as DNA, the CDR3 is TGTGCCAGCAGTGCCGGGACAGGGAATACCAACACTGAAGCTTTCTTT.

The chain combines TRBV19 with TRBJ2-1; 7 bases line up with TRBD2. Unmatched junction bases numbered 12, after V lost 5 bases and J lost 8 bases. Germline lookup yields CDR1 LNHDA and CDR2 SQIVND (reference sequence). The length of the CDR3 is 15 residues. CDR3 in amino acids: CASSPRGDLRYEQFF. The CDR3 bases are TGTGCCAGTAGTCCCCGGGGGGACCTGCGCTATGAGCAGTTCTTC.